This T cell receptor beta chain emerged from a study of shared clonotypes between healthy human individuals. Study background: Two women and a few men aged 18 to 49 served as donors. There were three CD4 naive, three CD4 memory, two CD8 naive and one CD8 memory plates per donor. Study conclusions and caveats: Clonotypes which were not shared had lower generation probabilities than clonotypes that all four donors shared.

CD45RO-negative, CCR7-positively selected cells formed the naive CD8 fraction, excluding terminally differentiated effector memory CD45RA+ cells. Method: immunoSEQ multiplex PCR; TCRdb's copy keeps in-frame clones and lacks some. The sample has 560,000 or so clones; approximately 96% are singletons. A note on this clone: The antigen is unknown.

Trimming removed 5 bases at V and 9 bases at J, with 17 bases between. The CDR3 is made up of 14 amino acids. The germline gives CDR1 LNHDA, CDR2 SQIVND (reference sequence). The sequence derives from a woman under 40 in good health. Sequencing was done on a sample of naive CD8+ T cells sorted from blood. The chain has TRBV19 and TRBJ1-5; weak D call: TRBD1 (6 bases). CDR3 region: CASSPDTGSWPQHF. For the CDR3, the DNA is TGTGCCAGTAGTCCCGATACAGGGAGTTGGCCCCAGCATTTT. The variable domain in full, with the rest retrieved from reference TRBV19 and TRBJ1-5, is DGGITQSPKYLFRKEGQNVTLSCEQNLNHDAMYWYRQDPGQGLRLIYYSQIVNDFQKGDIAEGYSVSREKKESFPLTVTSAQKNPTAFYLCASSPDTGSWPQHFGDGTRLSIL.